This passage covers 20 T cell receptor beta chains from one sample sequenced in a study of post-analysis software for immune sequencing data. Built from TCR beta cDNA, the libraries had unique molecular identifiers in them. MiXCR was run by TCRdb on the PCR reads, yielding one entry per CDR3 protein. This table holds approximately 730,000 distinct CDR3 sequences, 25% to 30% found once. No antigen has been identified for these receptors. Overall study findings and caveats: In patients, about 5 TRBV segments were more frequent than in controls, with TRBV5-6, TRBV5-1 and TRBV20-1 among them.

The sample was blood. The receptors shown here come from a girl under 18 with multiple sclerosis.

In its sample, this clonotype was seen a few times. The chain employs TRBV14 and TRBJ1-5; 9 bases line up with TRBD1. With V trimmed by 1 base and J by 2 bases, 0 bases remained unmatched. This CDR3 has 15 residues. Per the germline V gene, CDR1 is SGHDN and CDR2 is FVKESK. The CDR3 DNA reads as TGTGCCAGCAGCCAAGGGACAGGGGGCAATCAGCCCCAGCATTTT. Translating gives CASSQGTGGNQPQHF.

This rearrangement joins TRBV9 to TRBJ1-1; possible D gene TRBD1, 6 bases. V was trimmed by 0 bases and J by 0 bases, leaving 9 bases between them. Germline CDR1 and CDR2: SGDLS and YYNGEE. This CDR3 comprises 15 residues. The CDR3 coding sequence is TGTGCCAGCAGCGTAGGGGACATAATGAACACTGAAGCTTTCTTT. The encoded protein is CASSVGDIMNTEAFF.

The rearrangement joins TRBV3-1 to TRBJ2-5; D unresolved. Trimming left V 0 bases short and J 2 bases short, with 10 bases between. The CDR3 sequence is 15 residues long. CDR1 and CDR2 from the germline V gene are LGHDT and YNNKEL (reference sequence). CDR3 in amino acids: CASSQDLWSQETQYF. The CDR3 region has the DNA TGTGCCAGCAGCCAAGATCTGTGGTCTCAAGAGACCCAGTACTTC.

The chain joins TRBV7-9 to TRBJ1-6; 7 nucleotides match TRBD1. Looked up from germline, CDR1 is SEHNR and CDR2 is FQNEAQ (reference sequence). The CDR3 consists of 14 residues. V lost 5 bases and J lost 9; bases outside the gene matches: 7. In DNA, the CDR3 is TGTGCCAGCAGCGCGGACAGGCTTGGTTCACCCCTCCACTTT. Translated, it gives CASSADRLGSPLHF.

CDR3 DNA sequence: TGTGCCAGCAGTTTAACGGTTGATTCCTACAATGAGCAGTTCTTC. Translation gives CASSLTVDSYNEQFF. This sequence joins TRBV28 and TRBJ2-1; no clear D gene. The germline CDR1 and CDR2 sequences are MDHEN and SYDVKM. The CDR3 loop spans 15 amino acids. V was pared by 2 bases and J by 1 base, with 9 bases between.

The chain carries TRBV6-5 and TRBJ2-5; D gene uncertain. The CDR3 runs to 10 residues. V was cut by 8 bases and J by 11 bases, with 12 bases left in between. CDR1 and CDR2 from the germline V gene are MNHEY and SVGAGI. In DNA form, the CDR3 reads TGTGCCAGCGGAAACAATGAGCAGTACTTC. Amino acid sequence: CASGNNEQYF.

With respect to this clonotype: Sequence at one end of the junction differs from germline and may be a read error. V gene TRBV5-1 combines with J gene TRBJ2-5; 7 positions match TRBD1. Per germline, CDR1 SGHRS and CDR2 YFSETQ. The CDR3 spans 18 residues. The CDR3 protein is CAGSLFPGRTGPQETQYF. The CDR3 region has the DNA TGCGCCGGCAGCTTATTTCCCGGACGGACAGGTCCCCAAGAGACCCAGTACTTC.

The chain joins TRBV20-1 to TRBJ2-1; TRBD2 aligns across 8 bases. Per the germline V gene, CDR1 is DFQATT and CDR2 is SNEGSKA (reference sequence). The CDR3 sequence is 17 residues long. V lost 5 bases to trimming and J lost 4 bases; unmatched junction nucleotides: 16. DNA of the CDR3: TGCAGTGCTGGCTCCTGGGGTCGGGGGGGCCTATACAATGAGCAGTTCTTC. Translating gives CSAGSWGRGGLYNEQFF.

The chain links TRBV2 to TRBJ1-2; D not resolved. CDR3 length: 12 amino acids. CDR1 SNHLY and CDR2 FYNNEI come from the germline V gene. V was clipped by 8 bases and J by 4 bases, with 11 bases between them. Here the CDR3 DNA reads TGTGCCAGCGGGAGAATACTCTATGGCTACACCTTC. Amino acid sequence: CASGRILYGYTF.

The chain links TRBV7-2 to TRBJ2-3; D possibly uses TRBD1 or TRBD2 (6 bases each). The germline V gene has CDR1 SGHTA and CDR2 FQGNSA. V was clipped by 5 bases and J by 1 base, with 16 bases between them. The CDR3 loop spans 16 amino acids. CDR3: CASSLRGGRGTDTQYF. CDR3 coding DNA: TGTGCCAGCAGCCTCAGGGGAGGAAGGGGCACAGATACGCAGTATTTT. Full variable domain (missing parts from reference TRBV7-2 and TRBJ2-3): GAGVSQSPSNKVTEKGKDVELRCDPISGHTALYWYRQSLGQGLEFLIYFQGNSAPDKSGLPSDRFSAERTGGSVSTLTIQRTQQEDSAVYLCASSLRGGRGTDTQYFGPGTRLTVL.

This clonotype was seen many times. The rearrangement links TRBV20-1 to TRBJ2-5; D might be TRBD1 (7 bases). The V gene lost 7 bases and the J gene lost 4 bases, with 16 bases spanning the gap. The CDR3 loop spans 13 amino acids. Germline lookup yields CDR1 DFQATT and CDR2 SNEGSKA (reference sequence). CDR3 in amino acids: CSVNAQGGETQYF. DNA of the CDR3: TGCAGTGTCAACGCCCAGGGGGGAGAGACCCAGTACTTC.

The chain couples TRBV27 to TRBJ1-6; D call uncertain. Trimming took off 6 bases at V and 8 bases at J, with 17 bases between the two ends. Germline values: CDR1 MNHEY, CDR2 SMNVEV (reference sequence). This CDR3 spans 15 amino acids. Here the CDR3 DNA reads TGTGCCAGCAGAAACAGCGGGCGCCCGGATTCACCCCTCCACTTT. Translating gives CASRNSGRPDSPLHF.

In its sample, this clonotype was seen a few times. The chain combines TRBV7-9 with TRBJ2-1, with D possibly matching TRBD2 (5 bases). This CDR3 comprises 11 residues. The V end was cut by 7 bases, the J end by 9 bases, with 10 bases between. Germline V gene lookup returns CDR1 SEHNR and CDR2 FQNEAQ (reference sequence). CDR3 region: CASTLAGEQFF. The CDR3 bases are TGTGCCAGCACCCTGGCGGGTGAGCAGTTCTTC.

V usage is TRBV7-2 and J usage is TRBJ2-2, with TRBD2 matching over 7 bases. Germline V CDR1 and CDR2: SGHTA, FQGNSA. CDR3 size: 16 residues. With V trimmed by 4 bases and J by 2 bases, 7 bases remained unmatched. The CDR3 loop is CASSSRASGNTGELFF. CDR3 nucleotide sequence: TGTGCCAGCAGCTCCCGGGCTAGCGGAAACACCGGGGAGCTGTTTTTT.

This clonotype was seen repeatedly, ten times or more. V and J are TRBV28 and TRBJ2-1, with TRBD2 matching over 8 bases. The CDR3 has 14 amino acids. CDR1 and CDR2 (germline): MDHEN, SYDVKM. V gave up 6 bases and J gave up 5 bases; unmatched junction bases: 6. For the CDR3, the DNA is TGTGCCAGCAGCAAAGCGGGAGCGGACAATGAGCAGTTCTTC. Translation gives CASSKAGADNEQFF.

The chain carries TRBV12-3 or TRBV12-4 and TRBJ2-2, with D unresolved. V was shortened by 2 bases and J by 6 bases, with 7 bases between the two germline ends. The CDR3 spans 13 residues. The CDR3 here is CASSLLVAGELFF. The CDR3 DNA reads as TGTGCCAGCAGTTTATTAGTGGCCGGGGAGCTGTTTTTT.

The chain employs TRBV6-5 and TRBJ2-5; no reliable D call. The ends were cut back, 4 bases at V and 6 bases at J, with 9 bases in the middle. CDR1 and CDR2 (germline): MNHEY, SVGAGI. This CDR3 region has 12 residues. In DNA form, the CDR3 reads TGTGCCAGCAGTTCATCCCGGAAGACCCAGTACTTC. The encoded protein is CASSSSRKTQYF.

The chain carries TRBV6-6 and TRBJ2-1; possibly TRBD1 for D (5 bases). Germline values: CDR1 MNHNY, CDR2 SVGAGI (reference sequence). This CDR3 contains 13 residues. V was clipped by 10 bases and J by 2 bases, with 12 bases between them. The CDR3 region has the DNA TGTGCCACCACCAGGGCGACCTACAATGAGCAGTTCTTC. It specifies CATTRATYNEQFF.

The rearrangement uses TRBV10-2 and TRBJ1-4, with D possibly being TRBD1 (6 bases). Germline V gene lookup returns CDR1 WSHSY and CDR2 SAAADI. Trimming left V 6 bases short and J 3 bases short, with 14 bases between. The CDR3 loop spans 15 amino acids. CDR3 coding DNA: TGCGCCAGCAGGCAAACAGGGCCCCCTAATGAAAAACTGTTTTTT. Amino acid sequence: CASRQTGPPNEKLFF.

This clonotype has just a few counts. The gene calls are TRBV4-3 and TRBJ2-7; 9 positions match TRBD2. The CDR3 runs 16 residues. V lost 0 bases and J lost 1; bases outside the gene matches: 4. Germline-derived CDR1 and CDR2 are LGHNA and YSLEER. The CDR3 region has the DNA TGCGCCAGCAGCCAAGAATGGGCGGGGGGGTCCTACGAGCAGTACTTC. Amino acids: CASSQEWAGGSYEQYF.